The 2 T cell receptor beta chains below all came from one sample that was sequenced in a study of Ad26.COV2.S vaccination and SARS-CoV-2 variants (dated by TCRdb to the early 2020s). Library preparation was by the immunoSEQ multiplex PCR assay. TCRdb took over this immuneACCESS table, retaining in-frame rearrangements with V and J assigned. Such tables are incomplete; in checked studies, under half of the missing clones stem from an unresolved V gene, and the remainder is unexplained. The sample has about 480,000 clones on record, around nine tenths of them singletons. The ten largest clones add up to 10% to 15% of the sample. The treatment or condition label of this sample denotes: some 20 received Ad26.COV2.S at low or high dose, single or two shots; 5 received placebo; per-sample allocation not given. Repertoires of vaccine and placebo recipients were sequenced from samples taken on day 63 after the first injection.

This specimen was peripheral blood, taken in a trial of Ad26.COV2.S vaccine versus placebo. The receptor source for this set is a person between 18 and 60 years old who received the Ad26.COV2.S COVID-19 vaccine or a placebo.

The chain is built from TRBV5-1 and TRBJ2-5, with 11 bases identical to TRBD2. Germline lookup yields CDR1 SGHRS and CDR2 YFSETQ. The CDR3 contains 14 residues. The junction had 1 base not matched to a gene; V was cut back by 3 bases and J by 3 bases. The CDR3 region has the DNA TGCGCCAGCAGCTCGGGACTAGCGGAAGAGACCCAGTACTTC. Translation gives CASSSGLAEETQYF.

The V call is TRBV7-2, the J call TRBJ1-1, with 7 nucleotides matching TRBD1. Germline loops: CDR1 SGHTA, CDR2 FQGNSA. V was pared by 5 bases and J by 5 bases, with 17 bases of the junction left unmatched. The CDR3 extends over 17 amino acids. This chain's CDR3 is CASSLRGQGGRGTEAFF. Written as DNA, the CDR3 is TGTGCCAGCAGCCTTCGGGGGCAGGGGGGCAGAGGGACTGAAGCTTTCTTT. Based on the CDR3 plus reference TRBV7-2 and TRBJ1-1, the full variable domain is GAGVSQSPSNKVTEKGKDVELRCDPISGHTALYWYRQSLGQGLEFLIYFQGNSAPDKSGLPSDRFSAERTGGSVSTLTIQRTQQEDSAVYLCASSLRGQGGRGTEAFFGQGTRLTVV.